Listed here are 28 T cell receptor beta chains from one sample, sequenced in a study of blood T cell repertoires in COVID-19. Clones were sequenced by immunoSEQ multiplex PCR, and TCRdb holds only the in-frame ones, with some missing. The sample consists of approximately 210,000 clones, 70% to 90% of them appearing once. Sequencing was performed on peripheral blood. Receptor source: a woman between 65 and 79 years old with active or convalescent COVID-19.

This rearrangement joins TRBV20-1 to TRBJ1-1; 7 nucleotides align to TRBD1. J lost 6 bases, V lost 6 bases, and 4 bases had no gene match. This CDR3 region has 11 residues. The germline CDR1 and CDR2 sequences are DFQATT and SNEGSKA (reference sequence). The CDR3 reads CSATGVAEAFF. The DNA of the CDR3 is TGCAGTGCCACAGGGGTCGCTGAAGCTTTCTTT.

In this sample, this clone turned up many times. The V call is TRBV5-1, the J call TRBJ1-1, with D tentatively TRBD1 (6 bases). The CDR3 is made up of 14 amino acids. V lost 0 bases to trimming and J lost 2 bases, with 8 bases between them. Germline V gene sequence: CDR1 SGHRS, CDR2 YFSETQ. The CDR3, as DNA: TGCGCCAGCAGCTTGGGGGGGACAAACACTGAAGCTTTCTTT. Protein sequence: CASSLGGTNTEAFF.

The chain links TRBV24-1 to TRBJ2-1; D is perhaps TRBD2 (6 bases). Germline V gene sequence: CDR1 KGHDR, CDR2 SFDVKD. The V and J ends lost 5 bases and 5 bases respectively, with 9 bases between them. CDR3 length: 13 residues. The DNA of the CDR3 is TGTGCCACCAGTGGCCCGGGAGACAATGAGCAGTTCTTC. Its translation is CATSGPGDNEQFF.

The V gene is TRBV3-1 (or the pseudogene TRBV3-2), the J gene TRBJ1-5; D remains ambiguous. Germline V gene lookup returns CDR1 LGHDT and CDR2 YNNKEL (reference sequence). Trimming took off 3 bases at V and 3 bases at J, with 12 bases between the two ends. CDR3 length: 15 residues. The CDR3 spells CASSQVGGTNQPQHF. In DNA form, the CDR3 reads TGTGCCAGCAGCCAGGTTGGAGGTACCAATCAGCCCCAGCATTTT.

The J gene is TRBJ1-2, the V gene TRBV24-1; 8 nucleotides line up with TRBD1. V lost 7 bases to trimming and J lost 6 bases; unmatched junction nucleotides: 6. Looked up from germline, CDR1 is KGHDR and CDR2 is SFDVKD. CDR3 length: 13 residues. The CDR3 DNA sequence: TGTGCCACCAGGGAGACAGGGGCTGATGGCTACACCTTC. This gives the protein CATRETGADGYTF.

The chain links TRBV6-5 to TRBJ2-1, with TRBD2 as a possible D gene (6 bases). V lost 6 bases, J lost 9 bases, and 9 bases lay in between. This CDR3 has 11 residues. Germline V gives CDR1 MNHEY, CDR2 SVGAGI. The DNA for the CDR3 is TGTGCCAGCAGCGTGGGGGGTGAGCAGTTCTTC. It yields the protein CASSVGGEQFF.

The rearrangement links TRBV27 to TRBJ1-2, with 8 positions matching TRBD1. The V gene's germline CDR1 is MNHEY and CDR2 SMNVEV (reference sequence). V shed 6 bases, J shed 9 bases, and the junction held 6 bases outside the gene matches. The CDR3 extends over 12 amino acids. The CDR3 loop reads CASRQGDVSYTF. CDR3 bases: TGTGCCAGCAGACAGGGGGATGTGAGCTACACCTTC.

The chain uses TRBV6-5 and TRBJ1-3; D is possibly TRBD1 (6 bases). The germline V gene encodes CDR1 MNHEY and CDR2 SVGAGI. Trimming left V 2 bases short and J 2 bases short, with 10 bases between. The CDR3 sequence is 15 residues long. Here the CDR3 reads CASSYATGPGNTIYF. For the CDR3, the DNA is TGTGCCAGCAGTTACGCCACAGGGCCTGGAAACACCATATATTTT.

The chain is built from TRBV5-1 and TRBJ2-2; 7 bases are shared with TRBD1. The V gene's germline CDR1 is SGHRS and CDR2 YFSETQ. The CDR3 is made up of 16 amino acids. After removal of 2 bases from V and 4 bases from J, the junction contained 8 bases not matched to a gene. Here the CDR3 reads CASSFATGTATGELFF. The DNA for the CDR3 is TGCGCCAGCAGCTTTGCGACCGGGACAGCCACCGGGGAGCTGTTTTTT. Drawing the rest from reference TRBV5-1 and TRBJ2-2, the complete variable domain is KAGVTQTPRYLIKTRGQQVTLSCSPISGHRSVSWYQQTPGQGLQFLFEYFSETQRNKGNFPGRFSGRQFSNSRSEMNVSTLELGDSALYLCASSFATGTATGELFFGEGSRLTVL.

This clone has just one count. The chain recombines TRBV10-3 with TRBJ2-1; 7 nucleotides line up with TRBD1. Germline CDR1 and CDR2: ENHRY and SYGVKD. Trimming took 5 bases from V and 8 from J; bases not matched to a gene: 6. This CDR3 has 13 residues. The DNA of the CDR3 is TGTGCCATCAGTTACAGGGGAATCGATGAGCAGTTCTTC. Translated: CAISYRGIDEQFF.

The V call is TRBV29-1, the J call TRBJ2-7; 8 bases map to TRBD1. The CDR3 is 14 residues long. V shed 4 bases, J shed 0 bases, and the junction held 5 bases outside the gene matches. Germline assignment: CDR1 SQVTM and CDR2 ANQGSEA. The CDR3 coding sequence is TGCAGCGTTGCAGTAACAGGGGGCTCCTACGAGCAGTACTTC. This gives the protein CSVAVTGGSYEQYF.

This clone was detected once. The chain has TRBV28 and TRBJ2-1; D is possibly TRBD2 (6 bases). V lost 6 bases to trimming and J lost 7 bases, with 16 bases between them. The CDR3 loop spans 14 amino acids. Germline lookup yields CDR1 MDHEN and CDR2 SYDVKM. The CDR3, as DNA: TGTGCCAGCAGAACCCCGGGACTTTTAAATGAGCAGTTCTTC. As protein: CASRTPGLLNEQFF.

The V and J genes are TRBV30 and TRBJ2-2, with 8 positions matching TRBD2. CDR1 GTSNPN and CDR2 SVGIG come from the germline V gene (reference sequence). V dropped 3 bases and J dropped 5; count of bases not matched to a gene: 8. This CDR3 is built from 15 residues. CDR3 in amino acids: CAWRAGGASTGELFF. The CDR3 DNA reads as TGTGCCTGGAGGGCCGGGGGGGCCAGTACCGGGGAGCTGTTTTTT.

This chain joins TRBV7-6 and TRBJ1-6; 7 nucleotides line up with TRBD1. The CDR3 runs to 18 residues. CDR1 SGHVS and CDR2 FNYEAQ come from the germline V gene. Losses at the gene ends were 4 bases for V and 4 bases for J; bases not matched to a gene: 13. CDR3 residues: CASSSLPSGGFYNSPLHF. The CDR3 coding sequence is TGTGCCAGCAGCTCTCTACCTTCAGGGGGTTTTTATAATTCACCCCTCCACTTT.

The V gene is TRBV5-4, the J gene TRBJ2-5; 7 positions agree with TRBD2. J was trimmed by 4 bases and V by 4 bases; bases with no gene match: 7. Germline values: CDR1 SGHNT, CDR2 YYREEE (reference sequence). The CDR3 is 14 amino acids. The CDR3 DNA sequence: TGTGCCAGCAGCCCTTTCCGCGGGAGAGAGACCCAGTACTTC. It specifies CASSPFRGRETQYF.

The chain carries TRBV14 and TRBJ2-7; 7 bases are a match to TRBD1. Germline V lookup: CDR1 SGHDN, CDR2 FVKESK. The V gene end was trimmed by 4 bases and the J gene end by 5 bases; junction bases not matched to a gene: 2. This CDR3 contains 12 residues. The CDR3 reads CASSRQGDEQYF. CDR3 DNA: TGTGCCAGCAGCCGTCAGGGGGACGAGCAGTACTTC.

V gene TRBV7-8 combines with J gene TRBJ1-5; D ambiguous. The germline CDR1 and CDR2 sequences are SGHVS and FQNEAQ. Trimming cost V 1 base and J 4 bases, with 5 bases left between them. The CDR3 sequence is 13 residues long. The CDR3 spells CASSLVQNQPQHF. As DNA, the CDR3 is TGTGCCAGCAGCTTAGTGCAGAATCAGCCCCAGCATTTT.

This chain connects TRBV6-1 to TRBJ2-7; unclear D gene. The CDR3 is 11 residues long. Trimming left V 3 bases short and J 7 bases short, with 7 bases between. Germline V gene lookup returns CDR1 MNHNS and CDR2 SASEGT. CDR3 DNA sequence: TGTGCCAGCAGTGAGGTCGGGGAGCAGTACTTC. It specifies CASSEVGEQYF.

The chain combines TRBV7-9 with TRBJ2-7, with a possible D match to TRBD1 (5 bases). Per germline, CDR1 SEHNR and CDR2 FQNEAQ (reference sequence). This CDR3 comprises 14 residues. Trimming left V 5 bases short and J 0 bases short, with 11 bases between. Here the CDR3 reads CASSSPTGSYEQYF. The CDR3 region has the DNA TGTGCCAGCAGCAGTCCTACAGGCTCCTACGAGCAGTACTTC. The variable domain in full, with the rest retrieved from reference TRBV7-9 and TRBJ2-7, is DTGVSQNPRHKITKRGQNVTFRCDPISEHNRLYWYRQTLGQGPEFLTYFQNEAQLEKSRLLSDRFSAERPKGSFSTLEIQRTEQGDSAMYLCASSSPTGSYEQYFGPGTRLTVT.

As to this clone: The conserved final phenylalanine or tryptophan is absent from the CDR3, which likely points to a read error. The DNA is left out, because the CDR3 cannot be placed on it with certainty; the CDR3 is given as TCRdb lists it. The chain joins TRBV6-5 to TRBJ1-2; the table names TRBD1, a call not compared with the DNA. CDR1 is MNHEY and CDR2 is SVGAGI in the germline V gene. A total of 11 residues make up the CDR3, ends included. This CDR3 reads CASRNEGDWVL.

The CDR3 DNA follows: TGTGCCAACAGGGACACAAACACCGGGGAGCTGTTTTTT. Protein sequence: CANRDTNTGELFF. The chain has TRBV28 and TRBJ2-2; tentative D call: TRBD1 (6 bases). Deletions cut 10 bases from V and 2 bases from J, with 11 bases between. The CDR3 has 13 residues. Germline V CDR1 and CDR2: MDHEN, SYDVKM. The full variable domain, with the rest looked up from reference TRBV28 and TRBJ2-2, is DVKVTQSSRYLVKRTGEKVFLECVQDMDHENMFWYRQDPGLGLRLIYFSYDVKMKEKGDIPEGYSVSREKKERFSLILESASTNQTSMYLCANRDTNTGELFFGEGSRLTVL.

The chain uses TRBV9 and TRBJ1-4, with D tentatively TRBD1 (6 bases). Germline V gene data show CDR1 as SGDLS and CDR2 as YYNGEE. V was cut by 2 bases and J by 4 bases, with 12 bases left in between. This CDR3 spans 15 amino acids. CDR3 amino acids: CASSVATGNNEKLFF. The CDR3 DNA follows: TGTGCCAGCAGCGTCGCTACAGGGAATAATGAAAAACTGTTTTTT.

This clone has only a few counts. V gene TRBV18 combines with J gene TRBJ1-1; 8 bases line up with TRBD1. From germline, CDR1 is KGHSH and CDR2 LQKENI. The CDR3 consists of 16 residues. V was clipped by 3 bases and J by 1 base; unmatched bases: 7. The CDR3 DNA follows: TGTGCCAGCTCACCCAGCGCCGGGACAGGGAACACTGAAGCTTTCTTT. This gives the protein CASSPSAGTGNTEAFF. The full variable domain, rest sourced from reference TRBV18 and TRBJ1-1, is NAGVMQNPRHLVRRRGQEARLRCSPMKGHSHVYWYRQLPEEGLKFMVYLQKENIIDESGMPKERFSAEFPKEGPSILRIQQVVRGDSAAYFCASSPSAGTGNTEAFFGQGTRLTVV.

V and J are TRBV27 and TRBJ2-3; TRBD2 matches at 7 bases. CDR3 length equals 16 residues. Germline V gene sequence: CDR1 MNHEY, CDR2 SMNVEV (reference sequence). V was clipped by 3 bases and J by 7 bases; unmatched bases: 13. The CDR3 nucleotides read TGTGCCAGCAGTTTGAACGCGGGGGTCCGCGGGAATACGCAGTATTTT. Translated, it gives CASSLNAGVRGNTQYF.

The chain carries TRBV30 and TRBJ2-3; 7 positions agree with TRBD2. Germline V gene data show CDR1 as GTSNPN and CDR2 as SVGIG (reference sequence). This CDR3 is built from 13 residues. The J segment lost 2 bases and the V segment lost 1 base, leaving 0 bases of the junction unmatched. CDR3 amino acids: CAWSGDYTDTQYF. The CDR3 DNA reads as TGTGCCTGGAGTGGGGACTACACAGATACGCAGTATTTT.

V gene TRBV5-6 combines with J gene TRBJ2-1; 7 bases are a match to TRBD1. The length of the CDR3 is 15 residues. Losses at the gene ends were 7 bases for V and 4 bases for J; bases not matched to a gene: 11. Germline V lookup: CDR1 SGHDT, CDR2 YYEEEE. CDR3 loop: CASYPGQRIYNEQFF. The CDR3, as DNA: TGTGCCAGCTACCCGGGACAGCGCATTTACAATGAGCAGTTCTTC.

This chain joins TRBV4-3 and TRBJ2-5; D may be TRBD1 (5 bases). Germline V gene sequence: CDR1 LGHNA, CDR2 YSLEER. The length of the CDR3 is 13 residues. The germline V and J ends were trimmed by 4 bases and 3 bases, with 9 bases remaining between them. This CDR3 reads CASSRGAEETQYF. The CDR3 DNA reads as TGCGCCAGCAGCCGTGGGGCGGAAGAGACCCAGTACTTC.

This clone was seen a handful of times. The V gene is TRBV5-1, the J gene TRBJ2-7, with D unclear. Trimming left V 0 bases short and J 6 bases short, with 13 bases between. The CDR3 contains 14 residues. The germline gives CDR1 SGHRS, CDR2 YFSETQ. The CDR3 region is CASSLGQFSAEQYF. The DNA of the CDR3 is TGCGCCAGCAGCTTGGGGCAGTTCTCCGCCGAGCAGTACTTC.